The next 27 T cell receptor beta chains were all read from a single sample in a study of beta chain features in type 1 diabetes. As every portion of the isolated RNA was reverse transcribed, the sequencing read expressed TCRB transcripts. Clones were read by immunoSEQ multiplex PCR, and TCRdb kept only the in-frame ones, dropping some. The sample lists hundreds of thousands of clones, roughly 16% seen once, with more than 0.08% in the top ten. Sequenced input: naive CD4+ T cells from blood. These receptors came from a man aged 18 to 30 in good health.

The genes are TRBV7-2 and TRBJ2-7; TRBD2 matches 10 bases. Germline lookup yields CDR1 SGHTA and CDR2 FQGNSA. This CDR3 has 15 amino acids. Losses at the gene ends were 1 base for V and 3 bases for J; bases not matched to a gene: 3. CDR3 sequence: CASSLVSGGLYEQYF. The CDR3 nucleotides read TGTGCCAGCAGCTTAGTTAGCGGGGGGCTCTACGAGCAGTACTTC.

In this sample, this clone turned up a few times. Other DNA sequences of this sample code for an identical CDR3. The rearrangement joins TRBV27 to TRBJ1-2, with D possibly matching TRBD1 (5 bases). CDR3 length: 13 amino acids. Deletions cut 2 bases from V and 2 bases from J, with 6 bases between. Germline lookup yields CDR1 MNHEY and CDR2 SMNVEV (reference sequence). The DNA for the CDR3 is TGTGCCAGCAGTTTACAGGGAAACTATGGCTACACCTTC. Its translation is CASSLQGNYGYTF.

CDR3 nucleotides: TGTGCCAGCAGCTTAGGTAGCGGGAGCGGCTACGAGCAGTACTTC. Amino acids: CASSLGSGSGYEQYF. The rearrangement links TRBV7-8 to TRBJ2-7; 9 bases align to TRBD2. This CDR3 comprises 15 residues. CDR1 and CDR2 (germline): SGHVS, FQNEAQ. The ends lost 1 base at V and 3 bases at J; junction bases unmatched: 4.

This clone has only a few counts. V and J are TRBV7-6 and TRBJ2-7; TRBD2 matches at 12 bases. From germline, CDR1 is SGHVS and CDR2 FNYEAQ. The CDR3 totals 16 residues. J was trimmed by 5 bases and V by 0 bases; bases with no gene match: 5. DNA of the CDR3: TGTGCCAGCAGCTTAGCGCTTACTAGCGGGGGGCACGAGCAGTACTTC. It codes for CASSLALTSGGHEQYF.

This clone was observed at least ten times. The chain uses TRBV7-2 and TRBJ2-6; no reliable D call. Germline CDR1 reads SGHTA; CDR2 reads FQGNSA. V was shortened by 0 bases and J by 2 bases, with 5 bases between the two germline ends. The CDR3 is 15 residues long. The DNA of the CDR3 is TGTGCCAGCAGCTTAGCCCGTCCTGGGGCCAACGTCCTGACTTTC. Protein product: CASSLARPGANVLTF.

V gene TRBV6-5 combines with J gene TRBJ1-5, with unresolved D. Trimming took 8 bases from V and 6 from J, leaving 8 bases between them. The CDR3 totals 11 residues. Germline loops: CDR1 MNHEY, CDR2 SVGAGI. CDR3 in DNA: TGTGCCAGCGGGGTGGTTCAGCCCCAGCATTTT. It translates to CASGVVQPQHF.

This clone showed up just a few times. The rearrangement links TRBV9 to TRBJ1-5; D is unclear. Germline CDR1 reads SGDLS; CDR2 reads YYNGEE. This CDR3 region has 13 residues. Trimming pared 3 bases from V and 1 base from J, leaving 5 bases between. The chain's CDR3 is CASSAQSNQPQHF. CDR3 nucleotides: TGTGCCAGCAGCGCCCAAAGCAATCAGCCCCAGCATTTT.

CDR3 in DNA: TGCAGCGTTGTCTCCCTAACTAGCGGGGCCAATGAGCAGTTCTTC. Translation: CSVVSLTSGANEQFF. The rearrangement uses TRBV29-1 and TRBJ2-1, with TRBD2 matching 10 bases. The CDR3 loop spans 15 amino acids. The V and J ends lost 4 bases and 6 bases, in that order; junction bases with no gene match: 9. CDR1 and CDR2 from the germline V gene are SQVTM and ANQGSEA.

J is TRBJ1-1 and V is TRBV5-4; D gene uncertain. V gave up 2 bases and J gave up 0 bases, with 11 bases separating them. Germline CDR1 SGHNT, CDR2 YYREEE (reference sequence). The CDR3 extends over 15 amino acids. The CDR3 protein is CASSFQAGMNTEAFF. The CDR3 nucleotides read TGTGCCAGCAGCTTCCAGGCGGGAATGAACACTGAAGCTTTCTTT.

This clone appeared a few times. This CDR3 is CAIAPGASLLGQPQHF. Here the CDR3 DNA reads TGTGCCATCGCCCCCGGGGCGTCCCTATTGGGCCAGCCCCAGCATTTT. The chain links TRBV10-3 to TRBJ1-5; D perhaps matches TRBD1 (5 bases). Trimming stripped 8 bases from V and 7 bases from J, with 24 bases between. The CDR3 is 16 amino acids. The germline gives CDR1 ENHRY, CDR2 SYGVKD.

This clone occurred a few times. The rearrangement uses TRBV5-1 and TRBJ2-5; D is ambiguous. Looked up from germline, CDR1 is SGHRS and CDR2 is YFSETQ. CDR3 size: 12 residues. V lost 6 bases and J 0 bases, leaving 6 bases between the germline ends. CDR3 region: CASTPNQETQYF. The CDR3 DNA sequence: TGCGCCAGCACGCCCAACCAAGAGACCCAGTACTTC.

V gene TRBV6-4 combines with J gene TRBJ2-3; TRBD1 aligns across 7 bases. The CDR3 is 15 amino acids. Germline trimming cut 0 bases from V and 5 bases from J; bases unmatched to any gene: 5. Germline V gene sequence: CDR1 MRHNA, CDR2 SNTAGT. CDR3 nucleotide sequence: TGTGCCAGCAGTGACTCGTTGACAGGGATAGATACGCAGTATTTT. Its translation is CASSDSLTGIDTQYF.

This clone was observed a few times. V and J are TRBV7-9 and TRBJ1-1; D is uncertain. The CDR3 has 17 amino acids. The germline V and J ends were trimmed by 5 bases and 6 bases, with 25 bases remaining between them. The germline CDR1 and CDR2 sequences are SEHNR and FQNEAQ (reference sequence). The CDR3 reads CASSPDIGVGFSSEAFF. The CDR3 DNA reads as TGTGCCAGCAGCCCTGATATCGGGGTGGGCTTTTCGTCTGAAGCTTTCTTT.

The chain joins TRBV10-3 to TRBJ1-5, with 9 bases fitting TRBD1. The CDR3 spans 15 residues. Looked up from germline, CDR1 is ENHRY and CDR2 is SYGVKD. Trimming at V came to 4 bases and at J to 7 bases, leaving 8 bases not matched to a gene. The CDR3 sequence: CAISAQGASGQPQHF. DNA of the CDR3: TGTGCCATCAGTGCACAGGGGGCAAGTGGGCAGCCCCAGCATTTT.

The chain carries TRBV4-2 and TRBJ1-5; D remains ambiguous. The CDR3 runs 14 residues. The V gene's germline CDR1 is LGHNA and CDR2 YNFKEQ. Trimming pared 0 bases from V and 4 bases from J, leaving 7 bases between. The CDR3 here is CASSQEEGNQPQHF. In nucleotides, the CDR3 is TGTGCCAGCAGCCAAGAGGAGGGAAATCAGCCCCAGCATTTT.

For the CDR3, the DNA is TGTGCCAGCAGCCCCAGGGGACAGGGGGGCACTGAAGCTTTCTTT. This codes for CASSPRGQGGTEAFF. The chain recombines TRBV5-6 with TRBJ1-1; the match to TRBD1 covers 11 bases. Germline values: CDR1 SGHDT, CDR2 YYEEEE. Trimming took 4 bases from V and 4 from J; bases not matched to a gene: 6. The CDR3 extends over 15 amino acids.

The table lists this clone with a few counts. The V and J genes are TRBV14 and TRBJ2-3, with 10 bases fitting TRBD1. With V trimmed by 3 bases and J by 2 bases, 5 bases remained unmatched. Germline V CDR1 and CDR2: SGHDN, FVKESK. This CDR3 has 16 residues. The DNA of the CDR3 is TGTGCCAGCAGCCAGCCGGGACAGGGGATCACAGATACGCAGTATTTT. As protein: CASSQPGQGITDTQYF. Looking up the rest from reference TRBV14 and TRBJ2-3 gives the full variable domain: EAGVTQFPSHSVIEKGQTVTLRCDPISGHDNLYWYRRVMGKEIKFLLHFVKESKQDESGMPNNRFLAERTGGTYSTLKVQPAELEDSGVYFCASSQPGQGITDTQYFGPGTRLTVL.

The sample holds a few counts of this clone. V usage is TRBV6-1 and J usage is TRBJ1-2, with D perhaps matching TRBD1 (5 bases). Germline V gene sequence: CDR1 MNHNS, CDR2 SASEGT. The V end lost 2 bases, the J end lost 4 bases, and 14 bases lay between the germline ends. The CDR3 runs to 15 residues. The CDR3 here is CASSEQGGTFYGYTF. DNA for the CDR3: TGTGCCAGCAGTGAACAGGGTGGCACCTTCTATGGCTACACCTTC.

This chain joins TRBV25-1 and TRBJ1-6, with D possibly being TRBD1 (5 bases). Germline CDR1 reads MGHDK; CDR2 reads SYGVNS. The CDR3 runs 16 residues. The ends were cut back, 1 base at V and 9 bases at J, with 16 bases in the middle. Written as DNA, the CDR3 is TGTGCCAGCAGTGAATTGGCCGCGGGACGGAGTTCACCCCTCCACTTT. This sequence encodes CASSELAAGRSSPLHF.

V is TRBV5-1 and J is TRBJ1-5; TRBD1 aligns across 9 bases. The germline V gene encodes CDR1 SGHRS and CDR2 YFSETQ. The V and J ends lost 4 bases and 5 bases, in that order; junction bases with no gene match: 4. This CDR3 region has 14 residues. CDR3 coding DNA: TGCGCCAGCAGCGTCGGGACAGGGCATCAGCCCCAGCATTTT. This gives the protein CASSVGTGHQPQHF. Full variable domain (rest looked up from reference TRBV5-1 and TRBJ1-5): KAGVTQTPRYLIKTRGQQVTLSCSPISGHRSVSWYQQTPGQGLQFLFEYFSETQRNKGNFPGRFSGRQFSNSRSEMNVSTLELGDSALYLCASSVGTGHQPQHFGDGTRLSIL.

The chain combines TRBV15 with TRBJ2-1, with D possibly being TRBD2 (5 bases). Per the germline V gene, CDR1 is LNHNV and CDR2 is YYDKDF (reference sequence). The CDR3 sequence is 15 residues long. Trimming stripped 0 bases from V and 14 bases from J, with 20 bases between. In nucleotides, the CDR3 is TGTGCCACCAGCAGAGATATGGCTAGCAGCGAGGAAGAGTTCTTC. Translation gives CATSRDMASSEEEFF.

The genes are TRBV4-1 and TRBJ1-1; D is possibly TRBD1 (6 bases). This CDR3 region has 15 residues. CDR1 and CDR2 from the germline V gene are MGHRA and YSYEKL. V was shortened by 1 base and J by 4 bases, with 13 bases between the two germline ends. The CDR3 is CASSQGRGWITEAFF. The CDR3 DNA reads TGCGCCAGCAGCCAAGGCAGGGGTTGGATCACTGAAGCTTTCTTT.

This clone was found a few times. The CDR3 sequence is CASSRTALTGGELFF. Written as DNA, the CDR3 is TGTGCCAGCAGCCGAACAGCCCTGACGGGCGGGGAGCTGTTTTTT. The chain joins TRBV9 to TRBJ2-2; D ambiguous. Germline CDR1 SGDLS, CDR2 YYNGEE. This CDR3 has 15 amino acids. V shed 4 bases and J shed 7 bases, with 17 bases lying between them.

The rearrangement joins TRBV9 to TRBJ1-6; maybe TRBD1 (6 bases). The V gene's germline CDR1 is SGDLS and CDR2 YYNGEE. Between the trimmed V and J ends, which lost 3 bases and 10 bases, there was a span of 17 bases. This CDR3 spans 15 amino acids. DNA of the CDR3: TGTGCCAGCAGCGCACATACAGGGTTCGGCTCACCCCTCCACTTT. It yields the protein CASSAHTGFGSPLHF.

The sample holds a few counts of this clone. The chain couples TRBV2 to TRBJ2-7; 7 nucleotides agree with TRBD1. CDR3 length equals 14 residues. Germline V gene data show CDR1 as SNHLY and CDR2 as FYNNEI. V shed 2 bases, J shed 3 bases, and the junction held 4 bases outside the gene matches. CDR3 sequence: CASSERYRGYEQYF. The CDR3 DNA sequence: TGTGCCAGCAGTGAACGGTACAGGGGCTACGAGCAGTACTTC.

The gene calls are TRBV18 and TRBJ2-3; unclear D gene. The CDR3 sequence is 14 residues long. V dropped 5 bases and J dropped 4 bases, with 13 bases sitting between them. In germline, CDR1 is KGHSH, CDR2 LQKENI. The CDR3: CASSLNRHPDTQYF. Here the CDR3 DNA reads TGTGCCAGCTCATTGAATCGACACCCAGATACGCAGTATTTT.

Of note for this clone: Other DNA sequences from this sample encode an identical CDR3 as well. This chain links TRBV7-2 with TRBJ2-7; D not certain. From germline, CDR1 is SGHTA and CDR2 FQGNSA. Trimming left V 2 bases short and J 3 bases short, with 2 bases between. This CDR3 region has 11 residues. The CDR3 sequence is CASSLNYEQYF. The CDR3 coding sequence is TGTGCCAGCAGCTTAAACTACGAGCAGTACTTC. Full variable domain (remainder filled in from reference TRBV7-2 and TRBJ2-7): GAGVSQSPSNKVTEKGKDVELRCDPISGHTALYWYRQSLGQGLEFLIYFQGNSAPDKSGLPSDRFSAERTGGSVSTLTIQRTQQEDSAVYLCASSLNYEQYFGPGTRLTVT.